This TCR beta chain derives from a study of T cell changes during pregnancy in multiple sclerosis. Assay: immunoSEQ multiplex PCR; the TCRdb copy retains only in-frame clones and omits some. The sample carries roughly 40,000 clones, 90% recorded once. The CDR3 loop spans 14 amino acids. In germline, CDR1 is LNHDA, CDR2 SQIVND (reference sequence). The V gene end was trimmed by 3 bases and the J gene end by 2 bases; junction bases not matched to a gene: 0. Sequenced here: CD4+ T cells from peripheral blood mononuclear cells, sampled in the second trimester of pregnancy. The chain has TRBV19 and TRBJ2-7, with 11 bases aligning to TRBD1. The origin of this receptor is a female donor with multiple sclerosis, enrolled in a pregnancy study. The CDR3 loop reads CASSMDRGPYEQYF. In DNA, the CDR3 is TGTGCCAGTAGTATGGACAGGGGGCCCTACGAGCAGTACTTC.